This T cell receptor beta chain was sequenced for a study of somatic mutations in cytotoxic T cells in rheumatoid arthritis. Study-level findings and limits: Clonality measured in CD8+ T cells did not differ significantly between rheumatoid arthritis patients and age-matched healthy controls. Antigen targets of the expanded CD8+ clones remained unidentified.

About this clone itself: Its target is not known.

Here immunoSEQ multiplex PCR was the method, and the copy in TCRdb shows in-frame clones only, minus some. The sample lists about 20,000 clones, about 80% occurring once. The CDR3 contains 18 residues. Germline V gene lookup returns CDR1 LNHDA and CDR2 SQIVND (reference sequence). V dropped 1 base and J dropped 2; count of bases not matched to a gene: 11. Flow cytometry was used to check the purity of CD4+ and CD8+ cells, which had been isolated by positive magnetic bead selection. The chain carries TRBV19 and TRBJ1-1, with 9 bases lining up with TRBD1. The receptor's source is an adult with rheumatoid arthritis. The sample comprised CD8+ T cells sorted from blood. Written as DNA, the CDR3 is TGTGCCAGTAGTATAGTTTGGGGGACAGGGAGGGTTAACACTGAAGCTTTCTTT. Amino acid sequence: CASSIVWGTGRVNTEAFF.